Detailed here is one T cell receptor beta chain. Its cognate antigen has yet to be identified. Base qualities are not at hand, and no much larger clone is one base apart. Another Seattle source contributed samples from volunteer blood donors who had recovered from COVID-19. Each collaborating institution followed its own protocols to collect whole blood in K2EDTA tubes. For TCRbeta analysis, collaborator samples were shipped as frozen whole blood, as isolated PBMCs, or as DNA extracted from either sample type. TCRbeta CDR3 regions were amplified from genomic DNA using the immunoSEQ Assay, a bias-controlled multiplex PCR. Per the original workflow: Nucleated cell counts per sample were estimated from amplification of reference gene primers within the assay. Sequence reads were collapsed and filtered to measure the absolute abundance of every unique TCRbeta CDR3 rearrangement. For each sample, productive Simpson clonality was calculated as the square root of Simpson's diversity index over productive rearrangements. TCRdb obtained this table from immuneACCESS and retained in-frame rearrangements with V and J assigned. These tables miss some clones; where compared with another copy, unresolved V genes account for less than half of the shortfall, and the remainder is unexplained. For V, J and clone size, that table is used; D and trimming come from the DNA. This sample gives 180,000 or so clones in total; roughly 88% of them show up just once. Jointly, the top ten make up 0.95% to 1.5% of the sample.

This sample was taken from a study of blood T cell repertoires in COVID-19 (dated by TCRdb to 2020 to 2021). Background for the entire study: Samples covering the acute and convalescent phases of COVID-19 were provided by collaborators in the United States, Italy and Spain. The material from the prospective study consisted of cDNA or gDNA derived from T cells, B-cell-depleted T cells, or PBMCs. Deeply sampled blood TCRbeta repertoires from subjects exposed to, actively infected with, or recovered from COVID-19 were included in the dataset. The repertoires were released in a freely available public database meant as a resource for research on the immune response to SARS-CoV-2. Samples were obtained from the ongoing ImmuneRACE study (first 160 participants) and from about 1,300 subjects provided by 6 global collaborators. The sample metadata nearly always contained a de-identified subject ID, COVID-19 status, age in years and sex. Where available, HLA class I and class II types were obtained from metadata supplied by the sample provider rather than from assay-based typing.

Paper-wide results and their limitations: The amount of clinical and demographic metadata varied by source and participant and was provided uncurated.

The germline V gene specifies SNHLY as CDR1 and FYNNEI as CDR2. The junction shows trimming of 7 bases on V and 10 bases on J, and the gene matches do not reach 11 bases of it. The CDR3, cysteine through phenylalanine, is 15 amino acids long. CDR3 DNA only is kept here, 45 bases in frame from base 1. The sample was peripheral blood. Recombination connected TRBV2 to TRBJ2-1, and TRBD2 aligns with 12 junction nucleotides. The clonotype comes from a man aged 55-75 years who had recovered from COVID-19. The CDR3 loop reads CASTPGLAGSKEQFF. In nucleotides, the sequence is TGTGCCAGCACCCCAGGACTAGCGGGGTCGAAGGAGCAGTTCTTC.